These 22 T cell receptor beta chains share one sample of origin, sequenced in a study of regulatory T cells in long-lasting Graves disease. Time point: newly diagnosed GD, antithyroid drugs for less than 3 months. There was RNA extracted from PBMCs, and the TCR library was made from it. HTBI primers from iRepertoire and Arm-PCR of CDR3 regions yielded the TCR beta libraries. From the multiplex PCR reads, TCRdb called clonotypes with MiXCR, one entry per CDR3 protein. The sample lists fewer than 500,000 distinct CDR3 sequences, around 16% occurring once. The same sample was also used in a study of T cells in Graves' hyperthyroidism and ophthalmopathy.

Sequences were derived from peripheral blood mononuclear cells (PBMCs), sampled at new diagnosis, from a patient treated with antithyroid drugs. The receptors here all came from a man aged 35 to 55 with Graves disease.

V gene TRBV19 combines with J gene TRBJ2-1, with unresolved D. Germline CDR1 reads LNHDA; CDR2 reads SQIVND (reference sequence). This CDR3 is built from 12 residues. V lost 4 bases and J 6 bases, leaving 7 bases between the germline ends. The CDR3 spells CASSTELNEQFF. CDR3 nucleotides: TGTGCCAGTAGTACGGAGCTCAATGAGCAGTTCTTC.

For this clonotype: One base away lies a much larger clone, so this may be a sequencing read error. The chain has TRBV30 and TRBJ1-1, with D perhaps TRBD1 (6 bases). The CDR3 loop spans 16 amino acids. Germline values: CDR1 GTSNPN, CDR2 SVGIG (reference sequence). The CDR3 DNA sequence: TGTGCCTGGTGGAGGACATGGGACAAAGTGAACACTGAAGTTTTCTTT. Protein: CAWWRTWDKVNTEVFF.

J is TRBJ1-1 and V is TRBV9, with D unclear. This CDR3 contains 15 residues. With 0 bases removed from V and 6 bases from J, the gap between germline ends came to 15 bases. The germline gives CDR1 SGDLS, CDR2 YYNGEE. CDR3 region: CASSVGEEAKPEAFF. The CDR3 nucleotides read TGTGCCAGCAGCGTAGGGGAGGAAGCAAAGCCTGAAGCTTTCTTT.

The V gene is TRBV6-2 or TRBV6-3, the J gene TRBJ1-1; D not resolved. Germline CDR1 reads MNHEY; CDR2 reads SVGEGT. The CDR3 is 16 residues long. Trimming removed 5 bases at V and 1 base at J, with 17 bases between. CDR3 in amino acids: CASSSPSWWGNTEAFF. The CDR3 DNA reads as TGTGCCAGCAGTAGCCCCTCTTGGTGGGGGAACACTGAAGCTTTCTTT.

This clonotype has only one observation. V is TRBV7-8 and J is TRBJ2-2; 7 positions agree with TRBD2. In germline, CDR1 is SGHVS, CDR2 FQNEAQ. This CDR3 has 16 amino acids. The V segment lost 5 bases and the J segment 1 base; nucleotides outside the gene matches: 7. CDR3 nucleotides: TGTGCCAGCAGCCGTCCTAGCGGACTGAACACCGGGGAGCTGTTTTTT. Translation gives CASSRPSGLNTGELFF.

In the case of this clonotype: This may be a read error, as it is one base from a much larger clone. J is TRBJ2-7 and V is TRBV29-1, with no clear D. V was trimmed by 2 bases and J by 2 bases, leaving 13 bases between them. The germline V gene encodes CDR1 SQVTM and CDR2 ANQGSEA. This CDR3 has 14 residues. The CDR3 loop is CSVEFVGRAYEQYF. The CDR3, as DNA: TGCAGCGTTGAATTTGTAGGCAGAGCCTACGAGCAGTACTTC.

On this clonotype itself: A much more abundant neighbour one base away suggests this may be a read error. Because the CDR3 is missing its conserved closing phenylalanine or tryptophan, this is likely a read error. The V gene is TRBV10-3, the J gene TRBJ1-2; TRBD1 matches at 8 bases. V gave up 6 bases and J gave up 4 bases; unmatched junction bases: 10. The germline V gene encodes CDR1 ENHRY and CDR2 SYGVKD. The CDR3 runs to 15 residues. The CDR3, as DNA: TGTGCCATCAGCGGGGGGACAGGAGTAGGCTATGGCTACACCTCC. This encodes CAISGGTGVGYGYTS.

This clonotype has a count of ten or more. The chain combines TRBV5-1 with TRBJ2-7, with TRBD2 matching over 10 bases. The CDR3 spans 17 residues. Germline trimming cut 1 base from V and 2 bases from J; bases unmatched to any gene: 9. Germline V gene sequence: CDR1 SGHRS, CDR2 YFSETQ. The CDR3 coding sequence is TGCGCCAGCAGCTTGACCCCGACTAGCGGGCTAACCTACGAGCAGTACTTC. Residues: CASSLTPTSGLTYEQYF.

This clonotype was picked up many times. CDR3 loop: CASSPSRTSGRETQYF. CDR3 nucleotides: TGTGCCAGCAGCCCTTCCCGGACTAGCGGGAGAGAGACCCAGTACTTC. The rearrangement joins TRBV6-1 to TRBJ2-5; 13 bases match TRBD2. J lost 4 bases, V lost 6 bases, and 8 bases had no gene match. CDR3 length equals 16 residues. Germline CDR1 MNHNS, CDR2 SASEGT.

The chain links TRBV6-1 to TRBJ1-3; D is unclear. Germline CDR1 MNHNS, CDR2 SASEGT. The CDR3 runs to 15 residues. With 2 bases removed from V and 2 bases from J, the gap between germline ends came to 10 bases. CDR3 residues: CASSESGIPGNTIYF. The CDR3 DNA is TGTGCCAGCAGTGAAAGCGGCATTCCTGGAAACACCATATATTTT.

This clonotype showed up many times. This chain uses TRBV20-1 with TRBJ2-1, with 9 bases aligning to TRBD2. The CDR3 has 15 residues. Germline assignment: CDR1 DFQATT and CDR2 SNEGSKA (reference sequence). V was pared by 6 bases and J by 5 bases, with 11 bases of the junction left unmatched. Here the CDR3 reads CSARTGTSRHNEQFF. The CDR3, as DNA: TGCAGTGCGAGAACCGGGACTAGCCGCCACAATGAGCAGTTCTTC.

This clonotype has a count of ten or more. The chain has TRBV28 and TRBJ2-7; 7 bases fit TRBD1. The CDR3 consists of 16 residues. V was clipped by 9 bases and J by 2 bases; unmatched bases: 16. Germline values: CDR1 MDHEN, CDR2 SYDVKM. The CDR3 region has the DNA TGTGCCAGTTCAGGGGGATACAATCGTTCGCCCTACGAGCAGTACTTC. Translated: CASSGGYNRSPYEQYF.

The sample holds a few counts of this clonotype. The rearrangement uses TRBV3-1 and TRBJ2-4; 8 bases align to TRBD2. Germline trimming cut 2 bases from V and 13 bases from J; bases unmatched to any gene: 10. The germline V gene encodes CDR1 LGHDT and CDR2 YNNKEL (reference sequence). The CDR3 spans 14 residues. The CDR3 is CASSQSNGRGSQYF. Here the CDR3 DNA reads TGTGCCAGCAGCCAATCTAACGGGAGGGGGTCGCAGTACTTC.

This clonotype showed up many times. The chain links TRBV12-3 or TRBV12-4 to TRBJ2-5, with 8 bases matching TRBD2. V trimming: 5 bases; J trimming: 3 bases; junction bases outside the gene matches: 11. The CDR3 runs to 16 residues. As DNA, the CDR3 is TGTGCCAGCAGTCGCACCTCGACTAGCGCAAAAGAGACCCAGTACTTC. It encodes CASSRTSTSAKETQYF.

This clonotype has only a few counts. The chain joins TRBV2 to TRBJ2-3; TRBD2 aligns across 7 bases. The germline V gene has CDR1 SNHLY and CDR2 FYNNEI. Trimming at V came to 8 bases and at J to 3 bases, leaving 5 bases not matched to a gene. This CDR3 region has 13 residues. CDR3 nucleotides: TGTGCCAGCCTCCGGACTAGGACAGATACGCAGTATTTT. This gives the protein CASLRTRTDTQYF.

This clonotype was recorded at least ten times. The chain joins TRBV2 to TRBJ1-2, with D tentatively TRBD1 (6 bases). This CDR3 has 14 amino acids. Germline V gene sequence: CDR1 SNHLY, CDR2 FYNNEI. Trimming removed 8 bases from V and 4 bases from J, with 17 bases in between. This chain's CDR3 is CASLKLGAGYGYTF. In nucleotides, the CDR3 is TGTGCCAGCCTTAAGCTGGGGGCGGGCTATGGCTACACCTTC.

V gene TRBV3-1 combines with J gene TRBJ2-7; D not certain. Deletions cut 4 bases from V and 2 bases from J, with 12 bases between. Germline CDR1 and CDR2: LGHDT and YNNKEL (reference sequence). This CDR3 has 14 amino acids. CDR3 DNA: TGTGCCAGCAGCCTTCCCGGGTTTCCCTACGAGCAGTACTTC. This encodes CASSLPGFPYEQYF.

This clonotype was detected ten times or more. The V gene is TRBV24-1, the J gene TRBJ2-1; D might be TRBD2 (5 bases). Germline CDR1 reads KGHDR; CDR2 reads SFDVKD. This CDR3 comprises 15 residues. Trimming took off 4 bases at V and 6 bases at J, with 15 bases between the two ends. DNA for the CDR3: TGTGCCACCAGTGAGCTCAACCGGGAAACCAATGAGCAGTTCTTC. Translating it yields CATSELNRETNEQFF.

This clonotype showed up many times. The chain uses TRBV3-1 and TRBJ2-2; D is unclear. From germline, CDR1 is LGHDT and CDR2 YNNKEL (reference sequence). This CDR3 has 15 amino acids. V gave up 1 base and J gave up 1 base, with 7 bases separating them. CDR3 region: CASSQGVLNTGELFF. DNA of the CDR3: TGTGCCAGCAGCCAAGGGGTCCTGAACACCGGGGAGCTGTTTTTT.

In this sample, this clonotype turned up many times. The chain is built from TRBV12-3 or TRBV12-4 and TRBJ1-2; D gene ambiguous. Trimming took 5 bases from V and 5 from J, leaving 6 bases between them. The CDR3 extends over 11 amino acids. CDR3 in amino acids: CASSEVYGYTF. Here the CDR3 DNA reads TGTGCCAGCAGTGAAGTGTATGGCTACACCTTC.

The CDR3, as DNA: TGTGCCAGCAGCGTAGAACCAGGGAGGGAGACCCAGTACTTC. This gives the protein CASSVEPGRETQYF. The rearrangement uses TRBV9 and TRBJ2-5, with a possible D match to TRBD2 (6 bases). Trimming took 0 bases from V and 5 from J, leaving 11 bases between them. CDR1 SGDLS and CDR2 YYNGEE come from the germline V gene. The CDR3 runs to 14 residues.

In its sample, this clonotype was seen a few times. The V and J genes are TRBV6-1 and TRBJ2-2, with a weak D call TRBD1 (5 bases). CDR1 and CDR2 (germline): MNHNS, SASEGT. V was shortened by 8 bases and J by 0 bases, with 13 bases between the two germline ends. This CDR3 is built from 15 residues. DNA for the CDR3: TGTGCCAGCGCCGGACAAGACGCGAACACCGGGGAGCTGTTTTTT. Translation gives CASAGQDANTGELFF.